The 16 T cell receptor beta chains given below trace back to one sample, sequenced in a study of CD8+CD57+ T cells in acquired aplastic anemia. The template used for profiling TCR beta VDJ and CDR3 was genomic DNA. TCRdb itself ran the reads through MiXCR, one entry per CDR3 protein. Among more than 250,000 distinct CDR3 sequences, around 60% were seen once, and the ten largest hold 6.5% to 10%. Sequencing input: sorted CD4+, CD8+, or CD8+CD57+ T cells (not recorded which) from PBMCs. The origin of the receptors is a human donor with severe aplastic anemia or a healthy control (not recorded which).

A single count supports this clonotype. The chain carries TRBV9 and TRBJ2-1, with a weak D call TRBD2 (6 bases). This CDR3 has 16 amino acids. Germline CDR1 and CDR2: SGDLS and YYNGEE. With 4 bases removed from V and 4 bases from J, the gap between germline ends came to 18 bases. CDR3 amino acids: CASSLGEGAGYNEQFF. DNA for the CDR3: TGTGCCAGCAGCCTAGGGGAAGGCGCGGGATACAATGAGCAGTTCTTC.

The table lists this clonotype with many counts. The chain recombines TRBV9 with TRBJ2-7; the match to TRBD1 covers 9 bases. After removal of 4 bases from V and 2 bases from J, the junction contained 4 bases not matched to a gene. In germline, CDR1 is SGDLS, CDR2 YYNGEE. This CDR3 region has 14 residues. As DNA, the CDR3 is TGTGCCAGCAGCACCAGACAGGGGGCCTACGAGCAGTACTTC. Translating it yields CASSTRQGAYEQYF.

The chain has TRBV5-5 and TRBJ2-7, with 7 bases matching TRBD2. The germline CDR1 and CDR2 sequences are SGHKS and YYEKEE (reference sequence). The trim removed 0 bases at V and 6 bases at J, leaving 6 bases unmatched. The CDR3 extends over 14 amino acids. The CDR3 spells CASSLAGGSSEQYF. In DNA, the CDR3 is TGTGCCAGCAGCTTGGCGGGGGGTTCCAGCGAGCAGTACTTC.

The genes are TRBV7-8 and TRBJ2-7, with 10 positions matching TRBD1. This CDR3 comprises 14 residues. The V segment lost 4 bases and the J segment 3 bases; nucleotides outside the gene matches: 3. CDR1 and CDR2 from the germline V gene are SGHVS and FQNEAQ. The DNA of the CDR3 is TGTGCCAGCAGCTGGACAGGGGGACACTACGAGCAGTACTTC. Amino acid sequence: CASSWTGGHYEQYF.

This rearrangement joins TRBV7-8 to TRBJ2-6; no clear D. Trimming left V 5 bases short and J 10 bases short, with 12 bases between. Germline V lookup: CDR1 SGHVS, CDR2 FQNEAQ. The CDR3 loop spans 13 amino acids. The DNA for the CDR3 is TGTGCCAGCAGCACCCGTCGAACAAACGTCCTGACTTTC. It is translated as CASSTRRTNVLTF. Full variable domain (remainder filled in from reference TRBV7-8 and TRBJ2-6): GAGVSQSPRYKVAKRGQDVALRCDPISGHVSLFWYQQALGQGPEFLTYFQNEAQLDKSGLPSDRFFAERPEGSVSTLKIQRTQQEDSAVYLCASSTRRTNVLTFGAGSRLTVL.

On this clonotype itself: One junction end disagrees with the germline gene, perhaps due to a read error. The J gene is TRBJ1-6, the V gene TRBV2, with 7 positions matching TRBD1. Germline V lookup: CDR1 SNHLY, CDR2 FYNNEI. The CDR3 runs 16 residues. As DNA, the CDR3 is TGTGCCAGCAGCCCCTTCGGAGGGGGCGGAGGTTCACCCCCCCACTTT. Protein: CASSPFGGGGGSPPHF.

The chain carries TRBV7-2 and TRBJ2-5; TRBD2 agrees at 7 bases. The J segment lost 4 bases and the V segment lost 5 bases, leaving 22 bases of the junction unmatched. This CDR3 has 19 residues. Germline V CDR1 and CDR2: SGHTA, FQGNSA. The CDR3 region is CASSQVWIRRERPRETQYF. The CDR3, as DNA: TGTGCCAGCAGCCAAGTGTGGATACGGCGGGAGAGGCCCAGAGAGACCCAGTACTTC.

On this clonotype itself: One end of the junction fails to match germline, which may point to a read error. The rearrangement joins TRBV7-2 to TRBJ2-7; D possibly uses TRBD1 or TRBD2 (7 bases each). Per germline, CDR1 SGHTA and CDR2 FQGNSA. The CDR3 consists of 14 residues. This chain's CDR3 is CASTRGGASYKQYF. The DNA of the CDR3 is TGTGCCAGCACCAGGGGGGGGGCCTCCTACAAGCAGTACTTC. Full variable domain (outside the CDR3, taken from reference TRBV7-2 and TRBJ2-7): GAGVSQSPSNKVTEKGKDVELRCDPISGHTALYWYRQSLGQGLEFLIYFQGNSAPDKSGLPSDRFSAERTGGSVSTLTIQRTQQEDSAVYLCASTRGGASYKQYFGPGTRLTVT.

The genes are TRBV7-9 and TRBJ2-1; the D is unclear. Germline V gene data show CDR1 as SEHNR and CDR2 as FQNEAQ (reference sequence). V gave up 5 bases and J gave up 9 bases, with 17 bases separating them. This CDR3 region has 14 residues. The CDR3 spells CASSRRPTYGEQFF. In DNA, the CDR3 is TGTGCCAGCAGCCGCCGCCCCACCTATGGTGAGCAGTTCTTC.

The chain employs TRBV20-1 and TRBJ2-1; no firm D call. V lost 2 bases and J 9 bases, leaving 11 bases between the germline ends. This CDR3 spans 12 amino acids. The germline V gene has CDR1 DFQATT and CDR2 SNEGSKA (reference sequence). CDR3 loop: CSARSETSEQFF. In nucleotides, the CDR3 is TGCAGTGCTAGATCTGAAACGAGTGAGCAGTTCTTC.

J is TRBJ2-7 and V is TRBV9; tentative D call: TRBD2 (5 bases). The CDR3 length is 15 residues. Germline V lookup: CDR1 SGDLS, CDR2 YYNGEE. Trimming removed 3 bases at V and 6 bases at J, with 19 bases between. In DNA, the CDR3 is TGTGCCAGCAGCGGACGGGATGCTCGGGTCTCCGAGCAGTACTTC. Translating it yields CASSGRDARVSEQYF.

The table lists this clonotype with many counts. V usage is TRBV4-2 and J usage is TRBJ2-2; no definite D call. CDR1 and CDR2 (germline): LGHNA, YNFKEQ. Trimming removed 3 bases at V and 4 bases at J, with 9 bases between. The CDR3 covers 14 residues. CDR3 in DNA: TGTGCCAGCAGCCAGGAACAAAGCACCGGGGAGCTGTTTTTT. Translating it yields CASSQEQSTGELFF.

This clonotype came up many times. Its ends do not fully match the called genes, so a read error is possible. The rearrangement uses TRBV2 and TRBJ2-3, with TRBD2 as a possible D gene (5 bases). The CDR3 loop spans 12 amino acids. Germline V lookup: CDR1 SNHLY, CDR2 FYNNEI. The CDR3 DNA is TGTGCCAGCATTCGGAGTGGGAGCCTCCCACTTTTT. Protein product: CASIRSGSLPLF.

The gene calls are TRBV11-1 and TRBJ2-7, with TRBD2 matching over 7 bases. Per germline, CDR1 SGHAT and CDR2 FQDESV (reference sequence). CDR3 size: 13 residues. Germline trimming cut 2 bases from V and 6 bases from J; bases unmatched to any gene: 4. The CDR3 DNA is TGTGCCAGCAGCTTATGGGCGGGAGTCGAGCAGTACTTC. This gives the protein CASSLWAGVEQYF.

The gene calls are TRBV5-6 and TRBJ2-3, with 8 bases matching TRBD2. CDR1 and CDR2 from the germline V gene are SGHDT and YYEEEE. J was trimmed by 4 bases and V by 0 bases; bases with no gene match: 7. The CDR3 length is 16 residues. The CDR3 DNA reads as TGTGCCAGCAGCTTGGCGCCGGGACTAGAGGCAGATACGCAGTATTTT. Translation: CASSLAPGLEADTQYF.

This rearrangement joins TRBV18 to TRBJ2-1, with TRBD2 matching over 11 bases. Germline-derived CDR1 and CDR2 are KGHSH and LQKENI. V lost 4 bases to trimming and J lost 7 bases; unmatched junction nucleotides: 6. CDR3 length: 15 amino acids. The CDR3 spells CASSLSGLAENEQFF. The CDR3 nucleotides read TGTGCCAGCTCACTATCGGGACTAGCGGAGAATGAGCAGTTCTTC.